This TCR beta chain derives from a study of human T cells and chemical hapten exposure (dated by TCRdb to the early 2020s). Looking at the study overall: For sensitization, 2% DPC in acetone was applied to a 2 cm by 2 cm area of upper inner arm skin. Weekly therapeutic DPC doses were additionally applied to the scalp of patients throughout the roughly 24-week study period. Patch testing was done on the upper back using Finn chambers containing 0.01% DPC, and results were scored after 6 days according to International Contact Dermatitis Research Group standards. The patient cohort, mostly female, included alopecia areata with under or over 50% scalp involvement, alopecia totalis and alopecia universalis. Libraries were pooled for sequencing, and per-sample TCR yields varied mainly because of small differences in library volumes within the pool. Peripheral blood TCR repertoire changes were tracked in vivo in alopecia patients during primary and secondary sensitization to the hapten diphenylcyclopropenone (DPC). Blood was sampled from patients pre-sensitization (week 0) and at 2, 6 and about 24 weeks after DPC sensitization. Blood for TCR sequencing was provided by twenty-nine alopecia patients at one to four time points (pre-sensitization, 2, 6 and 24 weeks).

Beyond this particular receptor, the publication reports: Significantly more large CDR3 similarity clusters were formed by expanded TCRs than by pre-sensitization or healthy control sets, consistent with antigen-driven responses. The number of PT1 expanded TCRs positively correlated with patch test score, significant at thresholds 8, 16 and 32 but not 4. DPC sensitization did not change the number of TCRs with a frequency above 1 in 1000, and there was no evidence of changes in global repertoire structure. After repeated subsampling, changes were observed in the strength of the expansion versus patch-test correlation and in the threshold at which the correlation became significant. All patients had alopecia, a presumed autoimmune disease, so their immune response might differ from that of healthy individuals.

Reading the label with the study, this specimen's time point is: patch test 1, 2 weeks after DPC sensitization. This sample's treatment or condition label indicates: therapeutic diphenylcyclopropenone sensitization with weekly scalp DPC. At each patch-test visit, blood was drawn before the patch test was applied. To be eligible, patients had to be aged 18 to 70, diagnosed with alopecia and judged suitable for DPC therapy, while pregnant patients were excluded. Total RNA was extracted from unfractionated whole blood that had been collected in Tempus Blood RNA tubes. To prepare the library, RACE was applied. The instrument was a NextSeq 500. Library preparation attached unique molecular identifiers to individual cDNA molecules for quantitative, reproducible TCR counting. Each blood RNA sample was used to sequence both TCR alpha and TCR beta chains. The authors' pipeline ran thus. Samples had a median of roughly 87,000 TCRs, with a range from about 23,224 to 750,000. The Decombinator software suite was used to annotate V, J and CDR3 in the TCR reads. For PS versus PT1 abundance plots, all samples were subsampled to the same number of TCRs (28,000). TCRs were defined as expanded if absent before sensitization and observed at least eight times at the 2-week time point. TCRdb trimmed the raw reads at Q25, called clones with MiXCR and kept productive beta chains. Identical CDR3 proteins give one entry, which carries the most common genes and DNA. V and J calls and clone size were set by TCRdb, not the authors. This sample holds fewer than 500,000 distinct CDR3 sequences; around 5% were observed only once. Under 3% of the sample lies in the top ten.

With regard to this clonotype: The antigen it recognizes is unknown. No base quality values were provided; no much bigger clone lies one nucleotide off.

Taken from the germline V gene, the CDR1 and CDR2 loops are SQVTM and ANQGSEA. From the cysteine through the phenylalanine, the CDR3 covers 12 amino acids. Only the CDR3 DNA stays, 36 bases, in frame from base 1. The V end loses 2 bases and the J end loses 3 bases, and a stretch of 6 bases separates them. The chain is encoded by TRBV29-1 joined to TRBJ2-3, with an unclear D gene assignment. The TCR originated in a woman aged 45-65 years with alopecia areata. Some clones in this sample may be carry-over from other donors' samples. This sample comprised whole blood, obtained in connection with sensitization to the hapten diphenylcyclopropenone (DPC). Read as DNA, the sequence is TGCAGCGTTGAACACGGTACAGATACGCAGTATTTT. The translation is CSVEHGTDTQYF.